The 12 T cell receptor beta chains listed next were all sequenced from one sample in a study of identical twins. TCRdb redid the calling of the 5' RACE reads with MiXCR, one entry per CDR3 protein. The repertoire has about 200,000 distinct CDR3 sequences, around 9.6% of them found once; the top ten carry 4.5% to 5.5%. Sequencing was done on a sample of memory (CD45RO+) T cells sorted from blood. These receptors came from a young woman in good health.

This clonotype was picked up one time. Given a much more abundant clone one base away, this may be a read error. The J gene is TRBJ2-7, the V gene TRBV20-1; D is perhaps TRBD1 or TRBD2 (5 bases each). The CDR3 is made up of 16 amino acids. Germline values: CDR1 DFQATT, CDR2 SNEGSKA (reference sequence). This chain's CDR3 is CCVQKVGTSTPYEQYF. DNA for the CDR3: TGCTGTGTTCAAAAAGTTGGGACCTCGACCCCCTACGAGCAGTACTTC.

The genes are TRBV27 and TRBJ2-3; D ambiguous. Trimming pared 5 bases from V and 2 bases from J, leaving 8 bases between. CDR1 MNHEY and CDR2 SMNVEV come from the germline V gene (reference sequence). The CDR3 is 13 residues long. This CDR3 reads CASSRLYTDTQYF. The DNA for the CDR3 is TGTGCCAGCAGTCGACTCTACACAGATACGCAGTATTTT.

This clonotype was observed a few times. The CDR3 bases are TGTGCCAGCAGTTTCGACAGGGCGGGTGGGTACACTGAAGCTTTCTTT. Residues: CASSFDRAGGYTEAFF. The rearrangement uses TRBV6-5 and TRBJ1-1; 7 bases are a match to TRBD1. After removal of 4 bases from V and 3 bases from J, the junction contained 11 bases not matched to a gene. Germline lookup yields CDR1 MNHEY and CDR2 SVGAGI. The CDR3 runs to 16 residues.

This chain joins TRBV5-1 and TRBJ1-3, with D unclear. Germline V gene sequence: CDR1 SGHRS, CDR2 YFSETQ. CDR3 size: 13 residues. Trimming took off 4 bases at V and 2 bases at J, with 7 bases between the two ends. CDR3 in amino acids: CASSPNTGNTIYF. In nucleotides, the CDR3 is TGCGCCAGCAGCCCCAATACTGGAAACACCATATATTTT.

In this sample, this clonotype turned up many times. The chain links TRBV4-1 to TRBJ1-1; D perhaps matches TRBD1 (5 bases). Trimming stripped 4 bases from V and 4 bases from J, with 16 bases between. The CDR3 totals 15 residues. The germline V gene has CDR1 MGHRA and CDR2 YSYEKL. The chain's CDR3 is CASSPTGRLTTEAFF. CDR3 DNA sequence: TGCGCCAGCAGCCCGACGGGACGGCTGACCACTGAAGCTTTCTTT.

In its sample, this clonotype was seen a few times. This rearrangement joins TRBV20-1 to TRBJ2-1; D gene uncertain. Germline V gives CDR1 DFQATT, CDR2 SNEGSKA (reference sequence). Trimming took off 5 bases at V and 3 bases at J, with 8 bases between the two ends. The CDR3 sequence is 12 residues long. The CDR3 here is CSARTDYNEQFF. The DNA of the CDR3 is TGCAGTGCTCGGACGGACTACAATGAGCAGTTCTTC.

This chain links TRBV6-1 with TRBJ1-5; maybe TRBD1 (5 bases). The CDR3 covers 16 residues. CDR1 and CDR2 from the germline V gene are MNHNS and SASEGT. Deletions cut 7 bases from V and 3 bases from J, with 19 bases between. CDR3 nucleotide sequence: TGTGCCAGCACCCCTGGTGGGGCTCCTTCCAATCAGCCCCAGCATTTT. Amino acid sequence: CASTPGGAPSNQPQHF.

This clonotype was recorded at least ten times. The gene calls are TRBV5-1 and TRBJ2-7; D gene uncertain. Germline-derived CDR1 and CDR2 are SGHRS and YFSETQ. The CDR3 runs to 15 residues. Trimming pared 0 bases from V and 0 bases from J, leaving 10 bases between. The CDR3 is CASSLGQMISYEQYF. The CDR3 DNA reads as TGCGCCAGCAGCTTGGGTCAGATGATCTCCTACGAGCAGTACTTC.

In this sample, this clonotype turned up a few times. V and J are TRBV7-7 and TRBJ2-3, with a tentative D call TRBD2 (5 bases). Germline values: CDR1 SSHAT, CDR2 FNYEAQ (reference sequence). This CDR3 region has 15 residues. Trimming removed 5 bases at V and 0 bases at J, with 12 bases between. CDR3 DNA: TGTGCCAGCAGCGCGACGGGATCTAGCACAGATACGCAGTATTTT. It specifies CASSATGSSTDTQYF.

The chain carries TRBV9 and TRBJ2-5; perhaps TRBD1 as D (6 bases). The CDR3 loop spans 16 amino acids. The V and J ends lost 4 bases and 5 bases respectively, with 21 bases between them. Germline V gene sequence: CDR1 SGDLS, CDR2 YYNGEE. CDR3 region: CASSPRSAGVRETQYF. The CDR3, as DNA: TGTGCCAGCAGCCCCCGATCGGCAGGGGTGAGGGAGACCCAGTACTTC.

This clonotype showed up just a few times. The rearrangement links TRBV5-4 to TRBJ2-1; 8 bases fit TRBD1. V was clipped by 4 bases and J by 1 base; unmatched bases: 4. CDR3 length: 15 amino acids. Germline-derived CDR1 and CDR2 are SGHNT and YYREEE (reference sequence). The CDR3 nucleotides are TGTGCCAGCAGCCCGGGACAGGATTCCTACAATGAGCAGTTCTTC. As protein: CASSPGQDSYNEQFF. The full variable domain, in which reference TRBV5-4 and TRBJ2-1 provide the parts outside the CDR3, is ETGVTQSPTHLIKTRGQQVTLRCSSQSGHNTVSWYQQALGQGPQFIFQYYREEENGRGNFPPRFSGLQFPNYSSELNVNALELDDSALYLCASSPGQDSYNEQFFGPGTRLTVL.

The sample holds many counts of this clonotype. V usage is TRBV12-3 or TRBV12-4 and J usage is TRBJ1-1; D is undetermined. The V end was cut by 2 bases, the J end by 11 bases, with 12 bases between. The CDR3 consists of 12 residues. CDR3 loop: CASSLFPHTAFF. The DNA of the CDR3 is TGTGCCAGCAGTTTATTCCCCCACACCGCTTTCTTT.